The sequence of this TCR beta chain was determined in a study of T cell changes during pregnancy in multiple sclerosis. The method was immunoSEQ multiplex PCR; TCRdb's version includes in-frame clones alone and lacks a portion of them. This sample yields 90,000 to 120,000 clones, of which under 95% are seen a single time; less than 0.9% belongs to the top ten. The V end lost 2 bases, the J end lost 1 base, and 8 bases lay between the germline ends. CDR1 is GTSNPN and CDR2 is SVGIG in the germline V gene (reference sequence). This CDR3 has 13 residues. Sequences were derived from peripheral blood, sampled in the third trimester of pregnancy. The genes are TRBV30 and TRBJ1-1, with D possibly TRBD1 on 5 matching bases. The sequence came from a female donor in good health, enrolled as a control in a pregnancy study. CDR3 amino acids: CAWSNTGNTEAFF. The CDR3 nucleotides are TGTGCCTGGAGTAACACAGGGAACACTGAAGCTTTCTTT.